These 29 T cell receptor beta chains share one sample of origin, sequenced in a study of cytomegalovirus exposure and HLA in healthy donors. The PCR ran on 60 Vbeta and 13 Jbeta primers. Sequencing was performed with immunoSEQ multiplex PCR; in TCRdb, only in-frame clones are kept and a portion is missing. The profile covers more than 95,000 clones, with around 84% appearing a single time and approximately 1.2% taken by the ten largest. The sample consisted of PBMCs. The origin of the receptors is a man in his thirties or forties in good health and CMV-seronegative.

This clone was observed a handful of times. The chain links TRBV4-2 to TRBJ1-1; TRBD1 matches at 7 bases. CDR1 is LGHNA and CDR2 is YNFKEQ in the germline V gene. V lost 6 bases and J lost 1; bases outside the gene matches: 5. The CDR3 extends over 14 amino acids. The CDR3 DNA is TGTGCCAGCAGAACAGGGGTCGGGAACACTGAAGCTTTCTTT. This gives the protein CASRTGVGNTEAFF.

The V call is TRBV27, the J call TRBJ2-7; possible D gene TRBD1, 6 bases. V shed 6 bases and J shed 3 bases, with 15 bases lying between them. This CDR3 region has 14 residues. Germline lookup yields CDR1 MNHEY and CDR2 SMNVEV (reference sequence). Here the CDR3 reads CASSPRDTDYEQYF. The CDR3 DNA reads TGTGCCAGCAGCCCCCGGGACACCGACTACGAGCAGTACTTC.

The DNA of the CDR3 is TGCGCCAGCAGCCATCGTACTAGCGGGGATAGCACAGATACGCAGTATTTT. Protein sequence: CASSHRTSGDSTDTQYF. The chain joins TRBV4-3 to TRBJ2-3, with 10 bases fitting TRBD2. V shed 3 bases and J 0 bases; nucleotides not matched to a gene: 6. The CDR3 runs 17 residues. Germline V gene lookup returns CDR1 LGHNA and CDR2 YSLEER.

The chain couples TRBV5-6 to TRBJ2-7, with TRBD1 matching 7 bases. This CDR3 comprises 14 residues. V shed 3 bases, J shed 0 bases, and the junction held 3 bases outside the gene matches. Germline CDR1 is SGHDT and CDR2 is YYEEEE. CDR3 DNA: TGTGCCAGCAGCTGGGGACAGAGCTCCTACGAGCAGTACTTC. This sequence encodes CASSWGQSSYEQYF.

This chain joins TRBV9 and TRBJ1-1; D is perhaps TRBD1 (5 bases). Per the germline V gene, CDR1 is SGDLS and CDR2 is YYNGEE. This CDR3 spans 16 amino acids. Trimming took off 2 bases at V and 4 bases at J, with 18 bases between the two ends. This CDR3 reads CASSVSGDGGGTEAFF. In DNA form, the CDR3 reads TGTGCCAGCAGCGTTTCGGGGGATGGCGGTGGCACTGAAGCTTTCTTT.

The rearrangement links TRBV5-6 to TRBJ2-5; TRBD2 might be the D (6 bases). The V end was cut by 2 bases, the J end by 4 bases, with 9 bases between. The length of the CDR3 is 13 residues. The germline CDR1 and CDR2 sequences are SGHDT and YYEEEE. The CDR3 spells CASSLLAAETQYF. DNA of the CDR3: TGTGCCAGCAGCTTATTAGCGGCAGAGACCCAGTACTTC.

V and J are TRBV6-5 and TRBJ2-2, with a tentative D call TRBD1 (6 bases). Germline CDR1 reads MNHEY; CDR2 reads SVGAGI. This CDR3 spans 15 amino acids. V was clipped by 6 bases and J by 3 bases, with 14 bases between them. CDR3 DNA sequence: TGTGCCAGCAGCCCGACAGGATCCTACACCGGGGAGCTGTTTTTT. Translated: CASSPTGSYTGELFF.

The genes are TRBV6-5 and TRBJ1-1; the D is unclear. The V end lost 0 bases, the J end lost 5 bases, and 10 bases lay between the germline ends. Germline-derived CDR1 and CDR2 are MNHEY and SVGAGI. The CDR3 is 14 residues long. As DNA, the CDR3 is TGTGCCAGCAGTTACTCAAGGAGGTGGACTGAAGCTTTCTTT. It encodes CASSYSRRWTEAFF.

This chain connects TRBV4-3 to TRBJ2-4; 10 bases are shared with TRBD2. This CDR3 has 21 residues. Germline V gives CDR1 LGHNA, CDR2 YSLEER. The V and J ends lost 1 base and 0 bases, in that order; junction bases with no gene match: 15. The chain's CDR3 is CASSQVFHLAGVGLAKNIQYF. The CDR3 nucleotides are TGCGCCAGCAGCCAAGTGTTCCATCTAGCGGGAGTAGGACTAGCCAAAAACATTCAGTACTTC.

This chain joins TRBV25-1 and TRBJ2-5, with 12 bases identical to TRBD2. Trimming at V came to 4 bases and at J to 5 bases, leaving 5 bases not matched to a gene. The CDR3 sequence is 15 residues long. Germline assignment: CDR1 MGHDK and CDR2 SYGVNS. CDR3 loop: CASSALAGGRETQYF. The CDR3, as DNA: TGTGCCAGCAGTGCGCTAGCGGGGGGGCGTGAGACCCAGTACTTC.

V usage is TRBV25-1 and J usage is TRBJ1-5; 8 bases are a match to TRBD1. After removal of 4 bases from V and 7 bases from J, the junction contained 12 bases not matched to a gene. The CDR3 extends over 16 amino acids. CDR1 and CDR2 (germline): MGHDK, SYGVNS. The CDR3 DNA reads TGTGCCAGCAGTGGGTCCGGGACAGGCAATATACAGCCCCAGCATTTT. It encodes CASSGSGTGNIQPQHF.

V usage is TRBV28 and J usage is TRBJ2-7, with D possibly matching TRBD1 (6 bases). The CDR3 has 14 residues. Germline CDR1 is MDHEN and CDR2 is SYDVKM. V was shortened by 9 bases and J by 2 bases, with 17 bases between the two germline ends. The DNA for the CDR3 is TGTGCCAGTTGGACCCGGGACAAGGCCTACGAGCAGTACTTC. This codes for CASWTRDKAYEQYF.

The chain has TRBV9 and TRBJ2-3; D is possibly TRBD1 (5 bases). The germline CDR1 and CDR2 sequences are SGDLS and YYNGEE. Trimming cost V 3 bases and J 2 bases, with 13 bases left between them. This CDR3 contains 15 residues. The DNA of the CDR3 is TGTGCCAGCAGCGCCCCCGGACAAGTCACAGATACGCAGTATTTT. This translates into CASSAPGQVTDTQYF.

The chain employs TRBV5-8 and TRBJ1-1; D unresolved. V lost 0 bases to trimming and J lost 2 bases, with 8 bases between them. From germline, CDR1 is SGHTS and CDR2 YDEGEE. CDR3 length: 14 amino acids. In DNA form, the CDR3 reads TGTGCCAGCAGCTTGGCCCCAGGTAACACTGAAGCTTTCTTT. Protein sequence: CASSLAPGNTEAFF.

CDR3 in DNA: TGTGCCATACTGGAGGGAGAGACCCAGTACTTC. It codes for CAILEGETQYF. V usage is TRBV10-3 and J usage is TRBJ2-5; maybe TRBD2 (6 bases). Germline assignment: CDR1 ENHRY and CDR2 SYGVKD. The CDR3 totals 11 residues. Deletions cut 9 bases from V and 4 bases from J, with 9 bases between.

V and J are TRBV15 and TRBJ1-5, with unresolved D. Germline V gene sequence: CDR1 LNHNV, CDR2 YYDKDF (reference sequence). There are 14 residues in the CDR3. Trimming pared 0 bases from V and 5 bases from J, leaving 8 bases between. CDR3 residues: CATSRDGGYQPQHF. The CDR3 nucleotides read TGTGCCACCAGCAGAGATGGAGGATATCAGCCCCAGCATTTT. The whole variable domain, filled in from reference TRBV15 and TRBJ1-5, reads DAMVIQNPRYQVTQFGKPVTLSCSQTLNHNVMYWYQQKSSQAPKLLFHYYDKDFNNEADTPDNFQSRRPNTSFCFLDIRSPGLGDTAMYLCATSRDGGYQPQHFGDGTRLSIL.

The chain links TRBV5-1 to TRBJ2-7; TRBD2 matches 9 bases. There are 15 residues in the CDR3. The germline gives CDR1 SGHRS, CDR2 YFSETQ. V was clipped by 0 bases and J by 7 bases; unmatched bases: 8. The CDR3 DNA reads as TGCGCCAGCAGCTTGGGTGCGGGAGGGCCTGAGGAGCAGTACTTC. Translating it yields CASSLGAGGPEEQYF.

J is TRBJ1-4 and V is TRBV27; tentatively, D is TRBD1 (5 bases). The V end lost 3 bases, the J end lost 2 bases, and 13 bases lay between the germline ends. The CDR3 contains 16 residues. Germline V gene sequence: CDR1 MNHEY, CDR2 SMNVEV (reference sequence). The CDR3 DNA reads TGTGCCAGCAGTTTGATGTTTGGGGGGACTAATGAAAAACTGTTTTTT. Protein product: CASSLMFGGTNEKLFF.

The gene calls are TRBV4-3 and TRBJ2-7, with a weak D call TRBD2 (7 bases). This CDR3 region has 15 residues. The germline V and J ends were trimmed by 0 bases and 3 bases, with 12 bases remaining between them. Per the germline V gene, CDR1 is LGHNA and CDR2 is YSLEER. The CDR3 nucleotides are TGCGCCAGCAGCCAAGATTACGGGGGGCTCTACGAGCAGTACTTC. This codes for CASSQDYGGLYEQYF.

This chain links TRBV7-2 with TRBJ2-7; 13 nucleotides match TRBD2. From germline, CDR1 is SGHTA and CDR2 FQGNSA. The CDR3 runs 16 residues. Trimming removed 1 base from V and 7 bases from J; junction bases left unmatched: 7. The CDR3 DNA reads as TGTGCCAGCAGCTTAGTACTAGCGGGGGGGCCTTCGGAGCAGTACTTC. This encodes CASSLVLAGGPSEQYF. The full variable domain, completed using reference TRBV7-2 and TRBJ2-7, is GAGVSQSPSNKVTEKGKDVELRCDPISGHTALYWYRQSLGQGLEFLIYFQGNSAPDKSGLPSDRFSAERTGGSVSTLTIQRTQQEDSAVYLCASSLVLAGGPSEQYFGPGTRLTVT.

The J gene is TRBJ2-1, the V gene TRBV7-2, with D possibly being TRBD2 (5 bases). The germline gives CDR1 SGHTA, CDR2 FQGNSA. V was trimmed by 2 bases and J by 10 bases, leaving 9 bases between them. This CDR3 region has 12 residues. Written as DNA, the CDR3 is TGTGCCAGCAGCTTAATCTCGGGGGAGCAGTTCTTC. Its protein product is CASSLISGEQFF.

The table lists this clone with a few counts. This chain uses TRBV10-1 with TRBJ2-3, with unresolved D. Between the trimmed V and J ends, which lost 4 bases and 5 bases, there was a span of 16 bases. The CDR3 extends over 15 amino acids. Germline-derived CDR1 and CDR2 are WNHNN and SYGVQD (reference sequence). CDR3 amino acids: CASSGEAVTQDTQYF. The CDR3 DNA reads as TGCGCCAGCAGTGGCGAGGCGGTGACCCAAGATACGCAGTATTTT.

The rearrangement joins TRBV5-5 to TRBJ1-4, with 8 nucleotides matching TRBD1. V lost 1 base and J lost 5; bases outside the gene matches: 1. In germline, CDR1 is SGHKS, CDR2 YYEKEE (reference sequence). This CDR3 is built from 14 residues. CDR3 protein: CASSLRQGNEKLFF. Here the CDR3 DNA reads TGTGCCAGCAGCTTGCGACAGGGGAATGAAAAACTGTTTTTT.

The table lists this clone with a count of one. The chain uses TRBV18 and TRBJ1-1; 7 nucleotides align to TRBD1. The CDR3 has 14 residues. J gave up 2 bases and V 3 bases, and 3 bases lay outside the gene matches. Germline loops: CDR1 KGHSH, CDR2 LQKENI. CDR3 sequence (DNA): TGTGCCAGCTCACCCAGACAGGGTAACACTGAAGCTTTCTTT. Protein sequence: CASSPRQGNTEAFF.

The CDR3 DNA follows: TGTGCCTGGAAGTCTAGCGGAGTCGAGCAGTACTTC. It translates to CAWKSSGVEQYF. The V call is TRBV30, the J call TRBJ2-7; 7 bases agree with TRBD2. V lost 4 bases and J lost 6; bases outside the gene matches: 6. The CDR3 runs to 12 residues. CDR1 GTSNPN and CDR2 SVGIG come from the germline V gene (reference sequence).

The DNA for the CDR3 is TGTGCCAGCAGCCCGGGGAGCGGGAGTCATTTCTTC. Protein sequence: CASSPGSGSHFF. V is TRBV27 and J is TRBJ2-1; TRBD2 matches 8 bases. Germline loops: CDR1 MNHEY, CDR2 SMNVEV (reference sequence). J lost 16 bases, V lost 6 bases, and 11 bases had no gene match. The CDR3 covers 12 residues.

The chain is built from TRBV25-1 and TRBJ2-3, with D possibly TRBD1 on 6 matching bases. Germline loops: CDR1 MGHDK, CDR2 SYGVNS. The CDR3 consists of 14 residues. Trimming took off 3 bases at V and 2 bases at J, with 9 bases between the two ends. The CDR3 loop is CASSDWTATDTQYF. The CDR3 region has the DNA TGTGCCAGCAGTGATTGGACAGCCACAGATACGCAGTATTTT.

The chain employs TRBV7-9 and TRBJ1-1, with no clear D. CDR3 size: 15 residues. V was shortened by 6 bases and J by 1 base, with 15 bases between the two germline ends. The germline CDR1 and CDR2 sequences are SEHNR and FQNEAQ (reference sequence). The CDR3 loop reads CASRPLAYGNTEAFF. CDR3 DNA: TGTGCCAGCAGGCCCCTAGCGTACGGGAACACTGAAGCTTTCTTT.

This clone came up once. The chain is built from TRBV19 and TRBJ2-3; 14 bases line up with TRBD2. CDR3 size: 16 residues. With V trimmed by 4 bases and J by 3 bases, 3 bases remained unmatched. Per germline, CDR1 LNHDA and CDR2 SQIVND (reference sequence). In DNA, the CDR3 is TGTGCCAGTAGTAAGGGACTAGCGGGGGATACAGATACGCAGTATTTT. Translated, it gives CASSKGLAGDTDTQYF.